The source of this T cell receptor (beta chain) is a study of T cells in Graves' hyperthyroidism and ophthalmopathy. Background on the study: Before treatment of any kind, peripheral blood was taken at initial diagnosis. General study results and limits: Ophthalmopathy was told apart from stable hyperthyroidism by a 13 V-J model.

This clonotype has only a few counts. Its antigen is unidentified. The source material, RNA transcripts, was used to amplify TCR beta CDR3 regions. Initially, a first-round RT-PCR of the TCR CDR3 employed the HTBI primer set. In TCRdb, the multiplex PCR reads were re-called with MiXCR into one record per CDR3 protein. Of about 400,000 distinct CDR3 sequences listed, about 15% are singletons. Trimming cost V 6 bases and J 1 base; bases outside gene matches: 9. CDR3 length: 17 amino acids. CDR1 MDHEN and CDR2 SYDVKM come from the germline V gene. The receptor comes from a young woman with Graves' hyperthyroidism. The source material was blood. The chain employs TRBV28 and TRBJ2-6; 7 bases agree with TRBD1. The CDR3 loop reads CASRFRGQRSGANVLTF. The CDR3 coding sequence is TGTGCCAGCAGGTTCAGGGGACAGCGTTCTGGGGCCAACGTCCTGACTTTC. Supplemented by reference TRBV28 and TRBJ2-6, the full variable domain reads DVKVTQSSRYLVKRTGEKVFLECVQDMDHENMFWYRQDPGLGLRLIYFSYDVKMKEKGDIPEGYSVSREKKERFSLILESASTNQTSMYLCASRFRGQRSGANVLTFGAGSRLTVL.